This T cell receptor beta chain was captured by sequencing in a study of T cell responses to AZD1222 COVID-19 vaccine. CDR3 size: 17 residues. CDR1 is KGHSH, CDR2 LQKENI, per germline. V trimming: 0 bases; J trimming: 4 bases; junction bases outside the gene matches: 10. The method was immunoSEQ multiplex PCR; TCRdb's version includes in-frame clones alone and lacks a portion of them. The data contain more than 85,000 clones, roughly four fifths of them seen just once; the ten biggest clones take up less than 5%. The rearrangement links TRBV18 to TRBJ1-1; 8 positions match TRBD1. The TCR comes from an adult in good health. The sample in question was peripheral blood, obtained on day 0 of AZD1222 vaccination. The CDR3 region is CASSPPSGGRVLTEAFF. CDR3 in DNA: TGTGCCAGCTCACCACCCTCAGGGGGCAGGGTACTCACTGAAGCTTTCTTT.